This T cell receptor (beta chain) was found in a study of T cell responses to AZD1222 COVID-19 vaccine. TCRdb's copy holds only in-frame clones and misses some; the assay was immunoSEQ multiplex PCR. In the table there are about 150,000 clones, under 95% of which are singletons. The starting material was peripheral blood, obtained on day 0 of AZD1222 vaccination. The source of this sequence is an adult in good health.

The CDR3 protein is CASSFGTGGYTF. In DNA, the CDR3 is TGTGCCAGCAGTTTTGGGACAGGGGGCTACACCTTC. This chain connects TRBV12-3 or TRBV12-4 to TRBJ1-2; TRBD1 aligns across 9 bases. This CDR3 has 12 amino acids. V lost 3 bases, J lost 8 bases, and 1 base stayed unmatched.